The clone carrying this TCR beta chain was detected once. The target antigen is unknown. The source of the sample is a study of shared clonotypes between healthy human individuals. General study findings and limits: A handful of donors had 4% to 5% of their naive CD4 clonotypes in common.

All participating donors were Caucasian adults from Nashville, Tennessee. In the original analysis: Filtering differed because ImmunoSEQ produced junction-only sequences that carried no quality scores. Using immunoSEQ multiplex PCR, the repertoire was profiled, and TCRdb retains in-frame clones only, with some absent. From that table come the V and J calls and clone size; the DNA was used to work out D and trimming. The sample lists 2 million to 2.5 million clones; under 97% were seen once. Between the trimmed V and J ends, which lost 1 base and 6 bases, there was a span of 16 bases. Germline CDR1 SGHNT, CDR2 YYREEE (reference sequence). The CDR3 runs to 15 residues.

The receptor was isolated from a man between 18 and 29 years old in good health. Source material: naive CD4+ T cells sorted from blood. Subset specified: CD45RA+ positively selected. The rearrangement joins TRBV5-4 to TRBJ1-2; a possible D gene is TRBD1 (5 bases). CDR3 in DNA: TGTGCCAGCAGCTTGAGCGTTGACAGAGACCATGGCTACACCTTC. Its protein is CASSLSVDRDHGYTF.